A single sample is the source of the 8 T cell receptor beta chains below, sequenced in a study of vaccination effects on CD4 cells after COVID-19. The protocol was immunoSEQ multiplex PCR, while the TCRdb copy is restricted to in-frame clones and leaves out a portion. The sample consists of 50,000 to 80,000 clones, roughly four fifths of them appearing once. Following an approximately ten-day culture, CD4+ T cells were purified. Everyone in the study got two shots of either the BNT162b2 or mRNA-1273 vaccine. These receptors have no known antigen. The input for sequencing was CD4+ T cells from PBMCs cultured without peptide, taken after COVID-19 vaccination. These receptors all come from a human donor who received a COVID-19 vaccine.

The chain carries TRBV19 and TRBJ2-4, with D maybe TRBD2 (5 bases). The CDR3 totals 16 residues. Germline loops: CDR1 LNHDA, CDR2 SQIVND (reference sequence). Trimming shortened V by 3 bases and J by 2 bases, and 14 bases separated the two germline ends. CDR3 protein: CASSITGSWTKNIQYF. DNA for the CDR3: TGTGCCAGTAGTATTACGGGATCTTGGACCAAAAACATTCAGTACTTC.

V is TRBV5-1 and J is TRBJ2-3; 10 nucleotides agree with TRBD2. Germline-derived CDR1 and CDR2 are SGHRS and YFSETQ. The CDR3 covers 16 residues. V trimming: 4 bases; J trimming: 3 bases; junction bases outside the gene matches: 8. The CDR3 here is CASSPKRGGLTDTQYF. CDR3 coding DNA: TGCGCCAGCAGCCCGAAGCGGGGGGGCTTAACAGATACGCAGTATTTT.

As to this clone: This CDR3 is also generated by other DNA sequences in the sample. J is TRBJ2-4 and V is TRBV12-5; a weak D match, TRBD1 (6 bases). V lost 4 bases and J lost 0, with 16 bases in between. This CDR3 is built from 17 residues. Germline CDR1 LGHNT, CDR2 FRNRAP. CDR3 in DNA: TGTGCTAGTGGTTCGATTTTGGACAGACGAGCCAAAAACATTCAGTACTTC. Translation: CASGSILDRRAKNIQYF.

The chain uses TRBV6-2 or TRBV6-3 and TRBJ1-2; unclear D gene. Germline V gene sequence: CDR1 MNHEY, CDR2 SVGEGT. This CDR3 contains 13 residues. The ends were cut back, 2 bases at V and 4 bases at J, with 8 bases in the middle. CDR3 DNA sequence: TGTGCCAGCAGTTACAGCTACGGCTATGGCTACACCTTC. This sequence encodes CASSYSYGYGYTF.

V is TRBV7-2 and J is TRBJ2-7; 8 bases line up with TRBD2. The CDR3 contains 18 residues. J gave up 6 bases and V 2 bases, and 18 bases lay outside the gene matches. Germline CDR1 reads SGHTA; CDR2 reads FQGNSA. CDR3 bases: TGTGCCAGCAGCTTATCCCCCCTGGGCAGCGGGGGAAACCGCGAGCAGTACGTC. As protein: CASSLSPLGSGGNREQYV.

J is TRBJ2-7 and V is TRBV27; 12 bases are shared with TRBD1. V shed 6 bases, J shed 5 bases, and the junction held 17 bases outside the gene matches. This CDR3 is 18 amino acids long. Germline V lookup: CDR1 MNHEY, CDR2 SMNVEV (reference sequence). The CDR3 sequence is CASSPRGTGGPPLHEQYV. CDR3 DNA: TGTGCCAGCAGCCCCCGCGGGACAGGGGGCCCCCCGCTGCACGAGCAGTACGTC.

In DNA form, the CDR3 reads TGTGCCAGCAGTGCCGGCCCAACGGCCCAGTACTTC. It translates to CASSAGPTAQYF. The chain is built from TRBV6-6 and TRBJ2-5; D gene ambiguous. V was pared by 5 bases and J by 9 bases, with 13 bases between. This CDR3 has 12 amino acids. CDR1 MNHNY and CDR2 SVGAGI come from the germline V gene (reference sequence).

This clone is labeled medium-sized. CDR3 DNA sequence: TGTGCCAGCAGTTTACAGGGGACGGTTTACAATGAGCAGTTCTTC. Translation: CASSLQGTVYNEQFF. This chain links TRBV28 with TRBJ2-1; D is perhaps TRBD1 (6 bases). CDR1 and CDR2 from the germline V gene are MDHEN and SYDVKM. V lost 2 bases, J lost 4 bases, and 12 bases lay in between. The CDR3 sequence is 15 residues long. Full variable domain (missing parts from reference TRBV28 and TRBJ2-1): DVKVTQSSRYLVKRTGEKVFLECVQDMDHENMFWYRQDPGLGLRLIYFSYDVKMKEKGDIPEGYSVSREKKERFSLILESASTNQTSMYLCASSLQGTVYNEQFFGPGTRLTVL.